One sample yielded the 15 T cell receptor beta chains listed below, sequenced in a study of blood T cells in healthy people across ages. A second roughly 7 to 12 cycle PCR used barcoded and J-beta primers. Via MiXCR, TCRdb re-called the 5' RACE reads, giving one row per CDR3 protein. Of under 2,000,000 distinct CDR3 sequences listed, 40% to 55% are singletons. The material sequenced was blood. The source is a woman aged 40-49 years in good health.

This clonotype came up once. This sequence joins TRBV20-1 and TRBJ2-5; 8 nucleotides match TRBD1. The end of the DNA fits TRBJ2-7 better, so the J call may be wrong. The CDR3 loop spans 17 amino acids. Looked up from germline, CDR1 is DFQATT and CDR2 is SNEGSKA (reference sequence). CDR3 DNA sequence: TGCAGTGCTAGAGATTTCTTCAACAGGGGGTATCTCGACGAGCAGTACTTC. Translation: CSARDFFNRGYLDEQYF.

A few counts support this clonotype. The chain uses TRBV28 and TRBJ1-4, with a tentative D call TRBD1 (6 bases). V shed 7 bases and J shed 5 bases, with 11 bases lying between them. Germline lookup yields CDR1 MDHEN and CDR2 SYDVKM. The CDR3 contains 13 residues. The CDR3 nucleotides read TGTGCCAGCAATATTCAGGGGAATGAAAAACTGTTTTTT. It translates to CASNIQGNEKLFF.

This chain connects TRBV10-3 to TRBJ1-2; no definite D call. The CDR3 totals 13 residues. Trimming removed 4 bases from V and 4 bases from J, with 10 bases in between. The germline V gene has CDR1 ENHRY and CDR2 SYGVKD. Here the CDR3 reads CAISGSGTYGYTF. CDR3 DNA sequence: TGTGCCATCAGTGGATCGGGCACCTATGGCTACACCTTC.

The chain has TRBV7-8 and TRBJ1-2; no clear D gene. Trimming stripped 3 bases from V and 4 bases from J, with 6 bases between. From germline, CDR1 is SGHVS and CDR2 FQNEAQ. The CDR3 has 12 amino acids. The CDR3 here is CASSFVSYGYTF. The CDR3 nucleotides read TGTGCCAGCAGCTTCGTTTCCTATGGCTACACCTTC.

This rearrangement joins TRBV7-6 to TRBJ2-2, with D tentatively TRBD1 (6 bases). Trimming removed 5 bases from V and 9 bases from J, with 22 bases in between. The V gene's germline CDR1 is SGHVS and CDR2 FNYEAQ. The CDR3 length is 16 residues. CDR3 DNA sequence: TGTGCCAGCAGCCGAAGTCGATCAGGGGCGGGCCGGGAGCTGTTTTTT. This translates into CASSRSRSGAGRELFF.

This clonotype was counted a single time. The junction departs from the called germline gene at one end, perhaps through a read error. The chain links TRBV7-7 to TRBJ2-5; 7 bases align to TRBD2. CDR1 and CDR2 from the germline V gene are SSHAT and FNYEAQ (reference sequence). The CDR3 extends over 17 amino acids. The CDR3 nucleotides read TGTGCTAGCAGCTTAGGAGAAGTTGGGACTATCCAAGAGACCCAGTACTTC. Translation gives CASSLGEVGTIQETQYF.

The chain employs TRBV25-1 and TRBJ2-7; 10 nucleotides agree with TRBD1. With 6 bases clipped from V and 2 bases from J, the junction kept 7 bases outside the gene matches. The CDR3 loop spans 15 amino acids. Looked up from germline, CDR1 is MGHDK and CDR2 is SYGVNS. Here the CDR3 reads CASRGTGAYTYEQYF. The CDR3 DNA reads TGTGCCAGCAGGGGGACAGGGGCCTACACCTACGAGCAGTACTTC.

This chain joins TRBV4-3 and TRBJ2-5; 8 bases line up with TRBD2. The CDR3 is made up of 16 amino acids. Looked up from germline, CDR1 is LGHNA and CDR2 is YSLEER. After removal of 0 bases from V and 3 bases from J, the junction contained 6 bases not matched to a gene. Here the CDR3 DNA reads TGCGCCAGCAGCCAAGAGGGCCTCGGGGGGGAAGAGACCCAGTACTTC. This translates into CASSQEGLGGEETQYF.

Note on this clonotype: Here the CDR3 omits its conserved ending phenylalanine or tryptophan, so a read error is the likely source. V is TRBV7-2 and J is TRBJ2-1; D perhaps matches TRBD2 (6 bases). Per the germline V gene, CDR1 is SGHTA and CDR2 is FQGNSA. The CDR3 consists of 11 residues. V was cut by 3 bases and J by 10 bases, with 7 bases left in between. CDR3 protein: CASSLGGEQFL. DNA of the CDR3: TGTGCCAGCAGCTTGGGGGGAGAGCAGTTCTTA.

This clonotype has more than one count but fewer than ten. The J gene is TRBJ2-7, the V gene TRBV28; 8 bases line up with TRBD2. J gave up 2 bases and V 4 bases, and 7 bases lay outside the gene matches. CDR3 length equals 15 residues. Per germline, CDR1 MDHEN and CDR2 SYDVKM. Written as DNA, the CDR3 is TGTGCCAGCAGTTCCGCGGGGGGCCTAACCTACGAGCAGTACTTC. Protein product: CASSSAGGLTYEQYF.

This chain joins TRBV20-1 and TRBJ2-3; tentatively, D is TRBD1 (6 bases). Between the trimmed V and J ends, which lost 0 bases and 5 bases, there was a span of 12 bases. Germline lookup yields CDR1 DFQATT and CDR2 SNEGSKA (reference sequence). The CDR3 runs 14 residues. In DNA, the CDR3 is TGCAGTGCTAGAGATTCGGGACATCGAGATACGCAGTATTTT. This gives the protein CSARDSGHRDTQYF.

This chain links TRBV29-1 with TRBJ2-1, with D possibly matching TRBD1 (6 bases). Germline CDR1 reads SQVTM; CDR2 reads ANQGSEA. This CDR3 is 11 amino acids long. Trimming cost V 4 bases and J 9 bases, with 10 bases left between them. In DNA, the CDR3 is TGCAGCGTTGCAGGGGAGCGTGAGCAGTTCTTC. This translates into CSVAGEREQFF.

The genes are TRBV6-1 and TRBJ2-5; D unresolved. Trimming left V 7 bases short and J 5 bases short, with 11 bases between. The germline V gene encodes CDR1 MNHNS and CDR2 SASEGT. The CDR3 is made up of 12 amino acids. CDR3 DNA: TGTGCCAGCACCCTAGATCGGGAGACCCAGTACTTC. Amino acid sequence: CASTLDRETQYF.

The rearrangement uses TRBV7-2 and TRBJ2-7; TRBD2 matches at 8 bases. The CDR3 contains 16 residues. J lost 3 bases, V lost 1 base, and 8 bases had no gene match. Germline values: CDR1 SGHTA, CDR2 FQGNSA. CDR3 sequence: CASSLEGGGSFYEQYF. The CDR3 bases are TGTGCCAGCAGCTTAGAAGGCGGGGGGTCTTTCTACGAGCAGTACTTC.

This clonotype occurred a few times. This chain connects TRBV24-1 to TRBJ2-3; possible D gene TRBD1, 5 bases. Germline values: CDR1 KGHDR, CDR2 SFDVKD. The CDR3 consists of 18 residues. V was pared by 1 base and J by 0 bases, with 16 bases between. In DNA, the CDR3 is TGTGCCACCAGTGATTTCCGGCCAGGGAAATTTAGCACAGATACGCAGTATTTT. This encodes CATSDFRPGKFSTDTQYF.